These T cell receptor beta chains were read from a single sample in a study of shared clonotypes between healthy human individuals. Profiling relied on immunoSEQ multiplex PCR, and the TCRdb table lists in-frame clones only, not all of them. The table lists hundreds of thousands of clones, about 78% of them singletons. The specimen sequenced was memory CD4+ T cells sorted from blood. The receptors originated from a woman in her 30s in good health. The CDR3 runs from the conserved cysteine through the conserved F or W. The D gene is left open where the match is weak. A row's size may be missing; if present it is once, few, many or a size class.

cdr3_nt cdr3_aa j_call v_call d_call clone_size
TGCAGCGTTGAACCGTACCGCGGGGCCACTGAAGCTTTCTTT CSVEPYRGATEAFF TRBJ1-1 TRBV29-1 - -
TGTGCCAGCAGTTGGAATAGCGCCAACACCGGGGAGCTGTTTTTT CASSWNSANTGELFF TRBJ2-2 TRBV4-2 - -
TGTGCCAGCTCACCACTCGCGAGGGGGATAGCTAACACTGAAGCTTTCTTT CASSPLARGIANTEAFF TRBJ1-1 TRBV18 - -
TGTGCCAGCAGCTTTCCCACTGGGAAGAATGAGCAGTTCTTC CASSFPTGKNEQFF TRBJ2-1 TRBV11-2 - -
TGTGCCAGCAGTGCAGGGTCTTCTGGGGCCAACGTCCTGACTTTC CASSAGSSGANVLTF TRBJ2-6 TRBV6-1 - -
TGCGCCAGCAGAGACGAGGACTATGGCTACACCTTC CASRDEDYGYTF TRBJ1-2 TRBV5-1 - -
TGTGCCAGCAGCTTAGACCATAGCGGGAGTCCCTACAATGAGCAGTTCTTC CASSLDHSGSPYNEQFF TRBJ2-1 TRBV11-3 TRBD2 -
TGTGCCAGCAGGATTAATAGCAATCAGCCCCAGCATTTT CASRINSNQPQHF TRBJ1-5 TRBV28 - -
TGTGCCAGCAGTTCCCAGGGAGTCGCTAATGAAAAACTGTTTTTT CASSSQGVANEKLFF TRBJ1-4 TRBV28 - -
TGTGCCAGCTCACCTAACTGGGAGAAGGGCTACACCTTC CASSPNWEKGYTF TRBJ1-2 TRBV18 - once
TGTGCCAGCAGCTTAGCGCACATAATCAATGAGCAGTTCTTC CASSLAHIINEQFF TRBJ2-1 TRBV7-2 - -
TGTGCCAGCAGTGACAGGGACAGGGGCCAGCCCCAGCATTTT CASSDRDRGQPQHF TRBJ1-5 TRBV2 TRBD1 few
TGTGCCAGCAGCTCTAGACTAGCGGGAGGCAAGAGATCCTACAATGAGCAGTTCTTC CASSSRLAGGKRSYNEQFF TRBJ2-1 TRBV11-1 TRBD2 -
TGTGCCAGCATGGCCACTAATGAAAAACTGTTTTTT CASMATNEKLFF TRBJ1-4 TRBV21-1 - few
TGTGCCAGCAACCTACCAGGGGATATGAACACTGAAGCTTTCTTT CASNLPGDMNTEAFF TRBJ1-1 TRBV28 - once
TGTGCCAGCAGCATAGACAGGGAATATGGCTACACCTTC CASSIDREYGYTF TRBJ1-2 TRBV7-2 TRBD1 -
TGTGCCAGCAGCTTGGGAGGTCGCAGGTTGAACACTGAAGCTTTCTTT CASSLGGRRLNTEAFF TRBJ1-1 TRBV5-6 - -
TGTGCCAGCAGTTTACCCACAGGGCTACGACACGAGCAGTACTTC CASSLPTGLRHEQYF TRBJ2-7 TRBV28 - -
TGTGCCAGCAGTTCCGGAAGCCCTAACTATGGCTACACCTTC CASSSGSPNYGYTF TRBJ1-2 TRBV28 - -
TGTGCCAGCAGTAGGCAGGATCCTGGGACCCAGTACTTC CASSRQDPGTQYF TRBJ2-5 TRBV2 - few
TGTGCCAGCAGCGGGGGAAACTACAATGAGCAGTTCTTC CASSGGNYNEQFF TRBJ2-1 TRBV6-1 - few
TGTGCCAGCTCACCGACAGGGAAGAATCAGCCCCAGCATTTT CASSPTGKNQPQHF TRBJ1-5 TRBV18 TRBD1 -